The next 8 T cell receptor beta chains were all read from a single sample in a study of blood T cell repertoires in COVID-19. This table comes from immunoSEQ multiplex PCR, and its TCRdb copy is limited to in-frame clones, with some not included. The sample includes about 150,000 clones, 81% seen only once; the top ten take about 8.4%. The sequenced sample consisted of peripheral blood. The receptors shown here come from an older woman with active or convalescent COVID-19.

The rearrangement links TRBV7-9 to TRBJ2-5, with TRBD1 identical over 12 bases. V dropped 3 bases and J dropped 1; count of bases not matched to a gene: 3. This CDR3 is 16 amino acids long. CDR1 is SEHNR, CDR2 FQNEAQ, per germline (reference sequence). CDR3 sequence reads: CASSFPGQGAQETQYF. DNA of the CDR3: TGTGCCAGCAGCTTCCCGGGACAGGGGGCCCAAGAGACCCAGTACTTC.

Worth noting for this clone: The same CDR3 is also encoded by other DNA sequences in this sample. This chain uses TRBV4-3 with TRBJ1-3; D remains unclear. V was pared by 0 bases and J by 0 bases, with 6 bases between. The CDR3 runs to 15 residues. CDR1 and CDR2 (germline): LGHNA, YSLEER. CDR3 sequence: CASSQDSDSGNTIYF. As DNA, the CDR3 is TGCGCCAGCAGCCAAGATTCAGACTCTGGAAACACCATATATTTT.

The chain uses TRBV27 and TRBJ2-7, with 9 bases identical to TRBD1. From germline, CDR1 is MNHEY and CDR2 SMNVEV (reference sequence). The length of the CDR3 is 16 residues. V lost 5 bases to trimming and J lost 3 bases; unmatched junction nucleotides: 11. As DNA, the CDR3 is TGTGCCAGCAGTGCCTTCGCCGGGACAGGGATCTACGAGCAGTACTTC. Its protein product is CASSAFAGTGIYEQYF.

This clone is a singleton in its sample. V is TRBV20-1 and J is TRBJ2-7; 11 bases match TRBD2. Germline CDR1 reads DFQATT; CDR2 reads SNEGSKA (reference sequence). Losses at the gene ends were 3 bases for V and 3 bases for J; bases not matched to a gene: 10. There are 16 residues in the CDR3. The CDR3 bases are TGCAGTGCTAGTCAACTAGCGGGAGAGGTTCTCTACGAGCAGTACTTC. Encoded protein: CSASQLAGEVLYEQYF.

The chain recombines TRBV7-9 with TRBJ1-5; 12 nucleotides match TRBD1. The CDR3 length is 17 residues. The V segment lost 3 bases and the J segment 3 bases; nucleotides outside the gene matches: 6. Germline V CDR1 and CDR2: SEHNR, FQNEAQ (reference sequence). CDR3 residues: CASSFIGTGGFNQPQHF. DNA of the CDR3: TGTGCCAGCAGCTTTATCGGGACAGGGGGCTTCAATCAGCCCCAGCATTTT.

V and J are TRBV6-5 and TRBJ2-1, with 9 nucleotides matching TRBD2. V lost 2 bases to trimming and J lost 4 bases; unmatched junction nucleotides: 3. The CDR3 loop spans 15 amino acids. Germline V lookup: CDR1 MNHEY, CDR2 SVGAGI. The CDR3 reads CASSYGLAGYNEQFF. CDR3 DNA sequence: TGTGCCAGCAGTTACGGGCTAGCGGGGTACAATGAGCAGTTCTTC.

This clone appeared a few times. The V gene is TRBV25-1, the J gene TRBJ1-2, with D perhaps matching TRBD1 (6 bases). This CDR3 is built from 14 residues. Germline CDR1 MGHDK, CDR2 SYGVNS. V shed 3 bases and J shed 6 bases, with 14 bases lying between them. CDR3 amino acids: CASSDLVTGNGYTF. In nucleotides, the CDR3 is TGTGCCAGCAGTGACCTAGTTACAGGGAATGGCTACACCTTC.

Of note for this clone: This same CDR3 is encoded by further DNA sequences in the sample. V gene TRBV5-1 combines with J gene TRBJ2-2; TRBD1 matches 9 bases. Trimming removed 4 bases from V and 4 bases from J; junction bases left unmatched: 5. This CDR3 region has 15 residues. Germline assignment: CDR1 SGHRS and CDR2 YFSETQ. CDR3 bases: TGCGCCAGCAGCCCGGGACAGGGCGGCACCGGGGAGCTGTTTTTT. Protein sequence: CASSPGQGGTGELFF.